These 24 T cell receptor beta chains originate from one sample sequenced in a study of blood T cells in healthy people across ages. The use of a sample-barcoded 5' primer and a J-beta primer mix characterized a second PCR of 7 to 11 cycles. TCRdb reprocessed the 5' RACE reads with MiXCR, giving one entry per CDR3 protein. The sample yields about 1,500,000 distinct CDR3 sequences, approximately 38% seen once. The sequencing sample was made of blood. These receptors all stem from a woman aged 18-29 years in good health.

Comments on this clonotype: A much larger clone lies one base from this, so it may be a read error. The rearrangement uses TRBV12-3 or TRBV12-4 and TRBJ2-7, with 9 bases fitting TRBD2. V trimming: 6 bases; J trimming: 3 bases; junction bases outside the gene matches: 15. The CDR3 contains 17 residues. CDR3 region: CASRSSLGGAGGYEQYF. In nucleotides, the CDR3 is TGTGCCAGCAGATCCTCATTGGGAGGAGCGGGAGGCTACGAGCAGTACTTC.

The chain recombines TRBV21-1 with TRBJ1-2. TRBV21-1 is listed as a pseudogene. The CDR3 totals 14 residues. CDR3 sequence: CASSNSEIICGYTF. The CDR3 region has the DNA TGTGCCAGCAGCAATTCTGAGATTATTTGTGGCTACACCTTC.

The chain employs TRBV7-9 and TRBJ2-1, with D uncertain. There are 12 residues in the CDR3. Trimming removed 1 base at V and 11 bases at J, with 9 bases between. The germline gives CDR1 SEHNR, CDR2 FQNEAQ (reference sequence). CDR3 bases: TGTGCCAGCAGCTTAGGGAGCCACAAGCAGTTCTTC. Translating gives CASSLGSHKQFF.

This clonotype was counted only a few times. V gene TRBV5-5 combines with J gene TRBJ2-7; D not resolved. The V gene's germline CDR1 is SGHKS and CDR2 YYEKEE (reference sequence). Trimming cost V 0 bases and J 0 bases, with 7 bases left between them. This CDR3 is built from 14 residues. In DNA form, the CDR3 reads TGTGCCAGCAGCTTGGGGGTCGCCTCCTACGAGCAGTACTTC. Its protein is CASSLGVASYEQYF.

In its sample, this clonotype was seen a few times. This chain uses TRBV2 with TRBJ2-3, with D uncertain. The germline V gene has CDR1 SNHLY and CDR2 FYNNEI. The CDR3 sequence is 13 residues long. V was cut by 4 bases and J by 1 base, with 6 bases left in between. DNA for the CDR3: TGTGCCAGCAGTGGTTGGGGCACAGATACGCAGTATTTT. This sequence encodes CASSGWGTDTQYF.

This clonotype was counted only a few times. As DNA, the CDR3 is TGTGCCAGCAGTTTTTTCTTTGGGATACAGGGCTATTCACCCCTCCACTTT. This codes for CASSFFFGIQGYSPLHF. This sequence joins TRBV12-3 or TRBV12-4 and TRBJ1-6, with TRBD1 as a possible D gene (6 bases). The CDR3 runs 17 residues. The V gene lost 3 bases and the J gene lost 8 bases, with 20 bases spanning the gap.

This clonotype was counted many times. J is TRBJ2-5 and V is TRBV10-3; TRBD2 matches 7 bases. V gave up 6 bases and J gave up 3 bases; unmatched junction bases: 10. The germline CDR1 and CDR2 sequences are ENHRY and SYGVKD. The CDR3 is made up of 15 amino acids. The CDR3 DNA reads TGTGCCATCAGCCCTCACCCTAGCGGCGAAGAGACCCAGTACTTC. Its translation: CAISPHPSGEETQYF.

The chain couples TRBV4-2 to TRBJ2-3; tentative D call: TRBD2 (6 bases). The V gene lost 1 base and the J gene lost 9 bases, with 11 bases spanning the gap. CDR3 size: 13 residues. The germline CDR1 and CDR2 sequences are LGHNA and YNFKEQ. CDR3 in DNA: TGTGCCAGCAGCCAAGTCGGGGGTAGGACGCAGTATTTT. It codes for CASSQVGGRTQYF.

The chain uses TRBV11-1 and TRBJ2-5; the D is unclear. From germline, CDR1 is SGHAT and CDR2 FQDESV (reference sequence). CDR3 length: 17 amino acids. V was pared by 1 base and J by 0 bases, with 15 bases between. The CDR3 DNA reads TGTGCCAGCAGCTTAGGCGGTGGCCGATTGTACCAAGAGACCCAGTACTTC. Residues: CASSLGGGRLYQETQYF.

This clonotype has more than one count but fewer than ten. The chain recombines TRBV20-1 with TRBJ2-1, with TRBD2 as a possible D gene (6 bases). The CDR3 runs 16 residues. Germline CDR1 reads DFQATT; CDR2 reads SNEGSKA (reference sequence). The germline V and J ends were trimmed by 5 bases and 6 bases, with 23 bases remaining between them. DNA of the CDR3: TGCAGTGCTTATAGTCCCCCAATCCGGGAGCTCAATGAGCAGTTCTTC. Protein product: CSAYSPPIRELNEQFF.

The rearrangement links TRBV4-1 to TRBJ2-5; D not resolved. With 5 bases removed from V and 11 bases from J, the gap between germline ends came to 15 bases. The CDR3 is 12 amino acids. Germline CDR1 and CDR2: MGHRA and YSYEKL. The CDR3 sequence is CASSSHKNEQYF. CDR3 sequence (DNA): TGCGCCAGCAGCTCCCACAAAAATGAGCAGTACTTC.

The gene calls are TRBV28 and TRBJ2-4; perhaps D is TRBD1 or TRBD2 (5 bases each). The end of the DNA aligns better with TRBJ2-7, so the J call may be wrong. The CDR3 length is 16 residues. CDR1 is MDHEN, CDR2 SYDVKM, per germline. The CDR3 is CASSLWGWGRNYEQYF. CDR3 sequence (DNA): TGTGCCAGCAGTTTATGGGGGTGGGGACGGAACTACGAGCAGTACTTC.

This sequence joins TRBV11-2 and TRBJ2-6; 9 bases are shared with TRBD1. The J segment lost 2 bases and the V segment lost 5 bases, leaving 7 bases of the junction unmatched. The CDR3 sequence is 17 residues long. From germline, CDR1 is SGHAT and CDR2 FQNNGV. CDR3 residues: CASSPRTGGAGANVLTF. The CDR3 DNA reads TGTGCCAGCAGCCCCCGTACAGGGGGCGCTGGGGCCAACGTCCTGACTTTC. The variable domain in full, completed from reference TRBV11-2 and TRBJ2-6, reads EAGVAQSPRYKIIEKRQSVAFWCNPISGHATLYWYQQILGQGPKLLIQFQNNGVVDDSQLPKDRFSAERLKGVDSTLKIQPAKLEDSAVYLCASSPRTGGAGANVLTFGAGSRLTVL.

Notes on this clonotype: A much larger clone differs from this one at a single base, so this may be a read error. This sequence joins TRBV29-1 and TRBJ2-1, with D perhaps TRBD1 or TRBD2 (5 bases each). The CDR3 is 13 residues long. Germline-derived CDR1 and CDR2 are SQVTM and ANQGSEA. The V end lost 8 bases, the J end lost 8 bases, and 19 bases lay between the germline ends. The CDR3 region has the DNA TGCAGCTCGGGACGACATGGGGCTTATGAGCAGTTCTTC. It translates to CSSGRHGAYEQFF.

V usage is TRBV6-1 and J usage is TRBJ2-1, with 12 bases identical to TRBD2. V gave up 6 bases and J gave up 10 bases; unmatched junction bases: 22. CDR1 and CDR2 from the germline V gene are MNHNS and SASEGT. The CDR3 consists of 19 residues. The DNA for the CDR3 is TGTGCCAGCAGCTCACCTCCCGATCCTAGCGGGAGGGGAATATCGGAGCAGTTCTTC. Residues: CASSSPPDPSGRGISEQFF.

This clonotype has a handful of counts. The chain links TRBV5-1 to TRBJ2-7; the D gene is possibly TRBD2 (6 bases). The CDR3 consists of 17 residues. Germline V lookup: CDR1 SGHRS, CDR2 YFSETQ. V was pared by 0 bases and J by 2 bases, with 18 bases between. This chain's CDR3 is CASSLALRDSRPYEQYF. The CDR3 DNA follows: TGCGCCAGCAGCTTGGCCCTCCGGGACTCCCGTCCCTACGAGCAGTACTTC.

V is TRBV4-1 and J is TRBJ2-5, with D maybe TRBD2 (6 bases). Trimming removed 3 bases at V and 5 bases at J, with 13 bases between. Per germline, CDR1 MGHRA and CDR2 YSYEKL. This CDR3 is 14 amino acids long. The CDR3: CASSHLGSVETQYF. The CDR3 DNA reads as TGCGCCAGCAGCCACCTCGGGAGTGTGGAGACCCAGTACTTC.

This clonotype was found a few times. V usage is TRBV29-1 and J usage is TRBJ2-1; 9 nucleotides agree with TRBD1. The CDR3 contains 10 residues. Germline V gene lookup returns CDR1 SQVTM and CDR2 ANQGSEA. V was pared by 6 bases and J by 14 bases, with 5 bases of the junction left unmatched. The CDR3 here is CSVEQGAKFF. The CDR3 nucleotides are TGCAGCGTAGAACAGGGGGCGAAGTTCTTC.

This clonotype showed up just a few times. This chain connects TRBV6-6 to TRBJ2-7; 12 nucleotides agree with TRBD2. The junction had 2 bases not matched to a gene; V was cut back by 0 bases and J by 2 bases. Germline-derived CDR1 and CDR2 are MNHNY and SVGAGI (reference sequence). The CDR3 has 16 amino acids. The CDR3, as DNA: TGTGCCAGCAGTTACTCGACTAGCGGGGGAGCCTACGAGCAGTACTTC. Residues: CASSYSTSGGAYEQYF.

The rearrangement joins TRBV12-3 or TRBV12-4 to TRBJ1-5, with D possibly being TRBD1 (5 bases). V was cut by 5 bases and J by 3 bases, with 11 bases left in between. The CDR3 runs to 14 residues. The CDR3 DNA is TGTGCCAGCAGTCGGGGAGGGGACAATCAGCCCCAGCATTTT. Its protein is CASSRGGDNQPQHF.

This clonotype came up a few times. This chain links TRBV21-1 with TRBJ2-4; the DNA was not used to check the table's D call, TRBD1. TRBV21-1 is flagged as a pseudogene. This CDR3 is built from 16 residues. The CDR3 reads CASSNLPAGAKNIQYF. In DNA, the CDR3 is TGTGCCAGCAGCAATCTGCCCGCAGGGGCCAAAAACATTCAGTACTTC.

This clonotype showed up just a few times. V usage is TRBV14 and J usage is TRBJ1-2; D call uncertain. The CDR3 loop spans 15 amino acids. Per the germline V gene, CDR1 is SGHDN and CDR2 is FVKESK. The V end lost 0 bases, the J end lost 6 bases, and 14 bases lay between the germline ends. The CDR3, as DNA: TGTGCCAGCAGCCAAGATCGTGGGGTCCTCCATGGCTACACCTTC. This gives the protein CASSQDRGVLHGYTF.

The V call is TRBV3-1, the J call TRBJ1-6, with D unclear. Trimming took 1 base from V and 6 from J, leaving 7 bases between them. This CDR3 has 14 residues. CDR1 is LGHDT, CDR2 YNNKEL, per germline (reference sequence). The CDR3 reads CASSQGAVNSPLHF. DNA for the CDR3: TGTGCCAGCAGCCAAGGGGCGGTTAATTCACCCCTCCACTTT.

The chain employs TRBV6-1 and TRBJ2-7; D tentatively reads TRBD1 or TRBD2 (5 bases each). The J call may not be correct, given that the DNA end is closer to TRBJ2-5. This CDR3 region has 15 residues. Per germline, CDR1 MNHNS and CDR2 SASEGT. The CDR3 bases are TGTGCCAGCACTTACCTCCCCGGGGCCAAAGAGACCCAGTACTTC. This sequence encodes CASTYLPGAKETQYF.